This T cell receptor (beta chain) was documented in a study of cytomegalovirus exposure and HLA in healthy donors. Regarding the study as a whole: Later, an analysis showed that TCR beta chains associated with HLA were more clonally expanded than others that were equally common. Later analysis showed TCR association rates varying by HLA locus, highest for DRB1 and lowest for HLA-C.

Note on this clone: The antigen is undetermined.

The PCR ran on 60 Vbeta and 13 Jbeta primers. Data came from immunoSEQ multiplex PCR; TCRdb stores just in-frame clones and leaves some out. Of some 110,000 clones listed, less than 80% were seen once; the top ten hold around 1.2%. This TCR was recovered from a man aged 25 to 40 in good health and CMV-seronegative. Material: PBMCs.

CDR3 DNA: TGTGCCAGTAGTATGCTAGCGGGCTCCTACGAGCAGTACTTC. Amino acids: CASSMLAGSYEQYF. V is TRBV19 and J is TRBJ2-7; 8 bases are a match to TRBD2. The V gene's germline CDR1 is LNHDA and CDR2 SQIVND (reference sequence). V shed 3 bases and J 0 bases; nucleotides not matched to a gene: 1. The CDR3 length is 14 residues.